Listed here is a single T cell receptor beta chain. This sample stems from a study of T-cell memory formation after mild COVID-19. The CDR3 sequence is 17 residues long. V was cut by 4 bases and J by 1 base, with 18 bases left in between. CDR1 is SGHNT, CDR2 YYREEE, per germline (reference sequence). MiXCR was run by TCRdb on the 5' RACE reads, yielding one entry per CDR3 protein. The data show a few hundred thousand distinct CDR3 sequences, around 16% seen once. The TCR sequence derives from a man in his late teens or twenties who had mild COVID-19 (a few samples of this study predate the infection). Cell type and time point are not known. Specimen: PBMCs or a T cell subset sorted from them (not recorded which). The genes are TRBV5-4 and TRBJ1-5; no definite D call. The CDR3 DNA reads as TGTGCCAGCAGCCATGGCCCACCAACGGAGAGCAATCAGCCCCAGCATTTT. It codes for CASSHGPPTESNQPQHF.